Following are 9 T cell receptor beta chains from one sample sequenced in a study of HIV-infected patients and healthy controls. TCRdb passed the 5' RACE reads through MiXCR, listing each CDR3 protein once. The table includes some 67,000 distinct CDR3 sequences, about 16% detected once. Input material: CD4+ T cells from blood. Source of these receptors: a human donor in good health.

The genes are TRBV7-9 and TRBJ1-6; D ambiguous. The CDR3 is 13 residues long. Trimming stripped 8 bases from V and 5 bases from J, with 10 bases between. Germline V gives CDR1 SEHNR, CDR2 FQNEAQ (reference sequence). CDR3 loop: CASVGTNNSPLHF. CDR3 DNA sequence: TGTGCCAGCGTTGGTACGAATAATTCACCCCTCCACTTT.

In regard to this clonotype: Germline and junction disagree at one end, which may indicate a read error. This sequence joins TRBV28 and TRBJ1-4, with D possibly being TRBD1 (5 bases). There are 14 residues in the CDR3. Germline V lookup: CDR1 MDHEN, CDR2 SYDVKM. CDR3 loop: CDSSPHRTSLKLFF. In nucleotides, the CDR3 is TGTGACAGCAGTCCCCACCGGACAAGCCTAAAACTGTTTTTT.

The chain joins TRBV28 to TRBJ1-6; the D gene is possibly TRBD1 (6 bases). V shed 4 bases and J shed 7 bases, with 11 bases lying between them. The CDR3 spans 14 residues. CDR1 is MDHEN, CDR2 SYDVKM, per germline. CDR3 residues: CASSSGTRNSPLHF. CDR3 nucleotides: TGTGCCAGCAGTTCCGGGACAAGGAATTCACCCCTCCACTTT.

The J gene is TRBJ1-1, the V gene TRBV6-6, with 8 positions matching TRBD1. This CDR3 contains 15 residues. V lost 5 bases and J lost 0; bases outside the gene matches: 5. Germline V gives CDR1 MNHNY, CDR2 SVGAGI (reference sequence). The CDR3 DNA is TGTGCCAGCAGTCATACAGGGGGTTTGAACACTGAAGCTTTCTTT. Amino acid sequence: CASSHTGGLNTEAFF.

The chain links TRBV18 to TRBJ2-7, with a possible D match to TRBD1 (6 bases). CDR1 and CDR2 (germline): KGHSH, LQKENI. V was trimmed by 3 bases and J by 2 bases, leaving 11 bases between them. The CDR3 has 14 amino acids. The CDR3 DNA reads as TGTGCCAGCTCACCTTCGGACAGAGCCTACGAGCAGTACTTC. As protein: CASSPSDRAYEQYF.

J is TRBJ2-3 and V is TRBV2; no clear D. The CDR3 contains 13 residues. V dropped 9 bases and J dropped 0 bases, with 10 bases sitting between them. Germline-derived CDR1 and CDR2 are SNHLY and FYNNEI. The CDR3 DNA reads as TGTGCCAGAAGAGGCTCTAGCACAGATACGCAGTATTTT. This translates into CARRGSSTDTQYF.

This clonotype came up a few times. The chain employs TRBV27 and TRBJ1-5; D uncertain. The ends were cut back, 7 bases at V and 6 bases at J, with 22 bases in the middle. The germline gives CDR1 MNHEY, CDR2 SMNVEV (reference sequence). This CDR3 spans 16 amino acids. Written as DNA, the CDR3 is TGTGCCAGCAAGGCGCTAGGTGTAGGAGAGGGTCAGCCCCAGCATTTT. This codes for CASKALGVGEGQPQHF.

The rearrangement joins TRBV12-3 or TRBV12-4 to TRBJ2-2, with 7 positions matching TRBD1. This CDR3 contains 14 residues. With V trimmed by 3 bases and J by 4 bases, 2 bases remained unmatched. The CDR3 loop is CASSFWTGTGELFF. CDR3 nucleotides: TGTGCCAGCAGTTTTTGGACAGGCACCGGGGAGCTGTTTTTT.

This clonotype was detected ten times or more. V usage is TRBV7-6 and J usage is TRBJ1-1, with TRBD1 as a possible D gene (6 bases). The germline CDR1 and CDR2 sequences are SGHVS and FNYEAQ. This CDR3 region has 15 residues. Trimming shortened V by 5 bases and J by 0 bases, and 13 bases separated the two germline ends. This CDR3 is CASSPRQAMNTEAFF. CDR3 DNA sequence: TGTGCCAGCAGCCCACGACAGGCCATGAACACTGAAGCTTTCTTT.